Below are 19 T cell receptor beta chains sequenced from a single sample in a study of CD8+CD57+ T cells in acquired aplastic anemia. Genomic DNA, the template, was used for profiling of the TCR beta VDJ and CDR3. TCRdb reanalysed the reads using MiXCR and keeps one entry per CDR3 protein. The sample yields around 430,000 distinct CDR3 sequences, more than 25% seen once. CD8+CD57+ cell expansion had been shown by flow cytometry in patients chosen for sequencing. The sample comprised sorted CD4+, CD8+, or CD8+CD57+ T cells (not recorded which) from PBMCs. These receptors all stem from a human donor with aplastic anemia.

This clonotype was seen ten or more times. The gene calls are TRBV29-1 and TRBJ2-7; the D gene is possibly TRBD2 (6 bases). The CDR3 sequence is 12 residues long. V gave up 6 bases and J gave up 7 bases, with 16 bases separating them. The germline V gene encodes CDR1 SQVTM and CDR2 ANQGSEA. The CDR3 nucleotides are TGCAGCGTGCCCTTGGGGGGTAGGGAGCAGTACTTC. Residues: CSVPLGGREQYF.

The rearrangement joins TRBV20-1 to TRBJ1-2; TRBD1 is a possible D gene (5 bases). The CDR3 contains 14 residues. CDR1 is DFQATT, CDR2 SNEGSKA, per germline (reference sequence). Between the trimmed V and J ends, which lost 3 bases and 4 bases, there was a span of 15 bases. This CDR3 reads CSARGEERSYGYTF. The CDR3 DNA reads as TGCAGTGCTAGGGGGGAGGAGCGTTCCTATGGCTACACCTTC.

The chain carries TRBV7-2 and TRBJ1-6; no reliable D call. Germline V gives CDR1 SGHTA, CDR2 FQGNSA. The CDR3 has 14 amino acids. Between the trimmed V and J ends, which lost 2 bases and 5 bases, there was a span of 7 bases. DNA of the CDR3: TGTGCCAGCAGCTTATGGATGAATAATTCACCCCTCCACTTT. Its protein is CASSLWMNNSPLHF.

V gene TRBV6-4 combines with J gene TRBJ2-3; D call uncertain. V was shortened by 3 bases and J by 0 bases, with 10 bases between the two germline ends. The germline V gene has CDR1 MRHNA and CDR2 SNTAGT. CDR3 size: 15 residues. CDR3: CASSDWRSSTDTQYF. Here the CDR3 DNA reads TGTGCCAGCAGTGATTGGAGAAGCAGCACAGATACGCAGTATTTT.

A few counts support this clonotype. J is TRBJ2-3 and V is TRBV2; the match to TRBD1 covers 8 bases. CDR3 length equals 15 residues. The junction had 1 base not matched to a gene; V was cut back by 2 bases and J by 0 bases. Germline CDR1 SNHLY, CDR2 FYNNEI. CDR3 protein: CASSEWTGSTDTQYF. As DNA, the CDR3 is TGTGCCAGCAGTGAATGGACAGGGAGCACAGATACGCAGTATTTT.

This clonotype was detected ten times or more. The rearrangement joins TRBV19 to TRBJ1-5; D may be TRBD1 (6 bases). V shed 5 bases and J shed 0 bases, with 17 bases lying between them. Looked up from germline, CDR1 is LNHDA and CDR2 is SQIVND (reference sequence). This CDR3 is built from 17 residues. The CDR3 region is CASSPDRRPYSNQPQHF. The DNA of the CDR3 is TGTGCCAGTAGTCCTGACAGGCGCCCATATAGCAATCAGCCCCAGCATTTT.

This clonotype has a handful of counts. The rearrangement uses TRBV5-1 and TRBJ2-5; D gene ambiguous. Trimming took off 5 bases at V and 5 bases at J, with 13 bases between the two ends. Germline CDR1 is SGHRS and CDR2 is YFSETQ. The CDR3 loop spans 13 amino acids. The CDR3 region has the DNA TGCGCCAGCAGTACTATTTCGGAGGAGACCCAGTACTTC. It yields the protein CASSTISEETQYF.

A remark on this clonotype: A much larger clone is a single base away; this may be a read error. This rearrangement joins TRBV7-2 to TRBJ1-2; weak D call: TRBD1 (5 bases). The CDR3 has 13 residues. V lost 6 bases and J 5 bases, leaving 13 bases between the germline ends. Germline V gives CDR1 SGHTA, CDR2 FQGNSA. In nucleotides, the CDR3 is TGTGCCAGCAGTGGAGGGGCAGGATATGGCTACACCTTC. Its translation: CASSGGAGYGYTF.

V and J are TRBV15 and TRBJ2-7; 7 bases are shared with TRBD1. Per germline, CDR1 LNHNV and CDR2 YYDKDF (reference sequence). V lost 1 base, J lost 3 bases, and 3 bases stayed unmatched. CDR3 length equals 14 residues. This CDR3 is CATSRVGTDYEQYF. For the CDR3, the DNA is TGTGCCACCAGCAGAGTAGGGACAGACTACGAGCAGTACTTC.

Only a few counts were recorded for this clonotype. Possible read error: a much larger clone is one base away. The chain combines TRBV29-1 with TRBJ2-7, with 10 nucleotides matching TRBD2. CDR1 SQVTM and CDR2 ANQGSEA come from the germline V gene. The CDR3 runs to 13 residues. CDR3 in DNA: TGCGGCGTTGAAAGCGGGGGGGGGACCGAGCAGTACTTC. It codes for CGVESGGGTEQYF.

Ten or more counts support this clonotype. The V and J genes are TRBV7-3 and TRBJ2-3; 13 bases are a match to TRBD2. CDR1 is SGHTA and CDR2 is FQGTGA in the germline V gene. CDR3 length: 16 residues. V lost 5 bases and J lost 4; bases outside the gene matches: 6. CDR3 in DNA: TGTGCCAGCAGCCAACTAGCGGGAGGGACTGCAGATACGCAGTATTTT. Its translation is CASSQLAGGTADTQYF. The full variable domain, completed using reference TRBV7-3 and TRBJ2-3, is GAGVSQTPSNKVTEKGKYVELRCDPISGHTALYWYRQSLGQGPEFLIYFQGTGAADDSGLPNDRFFAVRPEGSVSTLKIQRTERGDSAVYLCASSQLAGGTADTQYFGPGTRLTVL.

This clonotype was seen once. It may be a read error: a sequence one base away is much more abundant. The genes are TRBV19 and TRBJ2-3; D is ambiguous. The CDR3 covers 13 residues. Trimming took 4 bases from V and 4 from J, leaving 9 bases between them. Germline V gene data show CDR1 as LNHDA and CDR2 as SQIVND (reference sequence). DNA of the CDR3: TGTGCCAGTAGTACGGTGGGCGCAGATACGCAGTATTTT. Protein: CASSTVGADTQYF.

This clonotype was recorded a few times. V is TRBV20-1 and J is TRBJ1-1, with 9 bases matching TRBD1. Germline loops: CDR1 DFQATT, CDR2 SNEGSKA (reference sequence). This CDR3 has 14 amino acids. Trimming cost V 3 bases and J 1 base; bases outside gene matches: 3. The CDR3 spells CSASRTGANTEAFF. CDR3 nucleotides: TGCAGTGCTAGCCGGACAGGGGCGAACACTGAAGCTTTCTTT.

As concerns this clonotype: A much larger clone differs by one base, so this may be a read error. The rearrangement joins TRBV2 to TRBJ2-5; 7 positions match TRBD1. The germline CDR1 and CDR2 sequences are SNHLY and FYNNEI. The CDR3 sequence is 14 residues long. The CDR3, as DNA: TGTGCCAGCAGCGCCGACAGGGACCAAGAGATCCAGTACTTC. Its translation is CASSADRDQEIQYF.

Points on this clonotype: A read error may explain this, as a much larger clone is one base away. The final CDR3 position lacks the conserved phenylalanine or tryptophan, pointing to a likely read error. The chain recombines TRBV20-1 with TRBJ1-6; no clear D. The germline V and J ends were trimmed by 0 bases and 5 bases, with 8 bases remaining between them. The CDR3 is 14 residues long. Per the germline V gene, CDR1 is DFQATT and CDR2 is SNEGSKA (reference sequence). CDR3 nucleotide sequence: TGCAGTGCTAGAGATAGCCTTAATAATTCACCCCTCCACTCT. Translating it yields CSARDSLNNSPLHS.

The genes are TRBV10-3 and TRBJ1-5, with D perhaps matching TRBD1 (6 bases). Germline V lookup: CDR1 ENHRY, CDR2 SYGVKD. Deletions cut 5 bases from V and 2 bases from J, with 16 bases between. CDR3 size: 16 residues. This CDR3 is CAISSPQGWGNQPQHF. CDR3 DNA: TGTGCCATCAGTTCCCCACAGGGCTGGGGCAATCAGCCCCAGCATTTT.

The chain couples TRBV12-5 to TRBJ2-5; 7 bases agree with TRBD1. There are 15 residues in the CDR3. Trimming removed 5 bases from V and 1 base from J; junction bases left unmatched: 7. Germline lookup yields CDR1 LGHNT and CDR2 FRNRAP. CDR3: CASGGIRDSQETQYF. In nucleotides, the CDR3 is TGTGCTAGTGGTGGAATCCGGGACAGCCAAGAGACCCAGTACTTC. The entire variable domain, with the rest obtained from reference TRBV12-5 and TRBJ2-5, is as follows: DARVTQTPRHKVTEMGQEVTMRCQPILGHNTVFWYRQTMMQGLELLAYFRNRAPLDDSGMPKDRFSAEMPDATLATLKIQPSEPRDSAVYFCASGGIRDSQETQYFGPGTRLLVL.

The gene calls are TRBV6-5 and TRBJ1-3; D possibly corresponds to TRBD1 (5 bases). The CDR3 length is 15 residues. Germline V gene data show CDR1 as MNHEY and CDR2 as SVGAGI. Deletions cut 0 bases from V and 4 bases from J, with 10 bases between. CDR3 in DNA: TGTGCCAGCAGTTACTCGGGGCAGGGCGGAAACACCATATATTTT. Amino acid sequence: CASSYSGQGGNTIYF.

This rearrangement joins TRBV2 to TRBJ2-5; D remains ambiguous. Germline V gene lookup returns CDR1 SNHLY and CDR2 FYNNEI. Trimming removed 6 bases at V and 5 bases at J, with 16 bases between. The CDR3 totals 14 residues. CDR3 sequence (DNA): TGTGCCAGCAGGGACGATGGGCAGGTGGAGACCCAGTACTTC. Protein: CASRDDGQVETQYF. Filled out from reference TRBV2 and TRBJ2-5, the complete variable domain reads EPEVTQTPSHQVTQMGQEVILRCVPISNHLYFYWYRQILGQKVEFLVSFYNNEISEKSEIFDDQFSVERPDGSNFTLKIRSTKLEDSAMYFCASRDDGQVETQYFGPGTRLLVL.